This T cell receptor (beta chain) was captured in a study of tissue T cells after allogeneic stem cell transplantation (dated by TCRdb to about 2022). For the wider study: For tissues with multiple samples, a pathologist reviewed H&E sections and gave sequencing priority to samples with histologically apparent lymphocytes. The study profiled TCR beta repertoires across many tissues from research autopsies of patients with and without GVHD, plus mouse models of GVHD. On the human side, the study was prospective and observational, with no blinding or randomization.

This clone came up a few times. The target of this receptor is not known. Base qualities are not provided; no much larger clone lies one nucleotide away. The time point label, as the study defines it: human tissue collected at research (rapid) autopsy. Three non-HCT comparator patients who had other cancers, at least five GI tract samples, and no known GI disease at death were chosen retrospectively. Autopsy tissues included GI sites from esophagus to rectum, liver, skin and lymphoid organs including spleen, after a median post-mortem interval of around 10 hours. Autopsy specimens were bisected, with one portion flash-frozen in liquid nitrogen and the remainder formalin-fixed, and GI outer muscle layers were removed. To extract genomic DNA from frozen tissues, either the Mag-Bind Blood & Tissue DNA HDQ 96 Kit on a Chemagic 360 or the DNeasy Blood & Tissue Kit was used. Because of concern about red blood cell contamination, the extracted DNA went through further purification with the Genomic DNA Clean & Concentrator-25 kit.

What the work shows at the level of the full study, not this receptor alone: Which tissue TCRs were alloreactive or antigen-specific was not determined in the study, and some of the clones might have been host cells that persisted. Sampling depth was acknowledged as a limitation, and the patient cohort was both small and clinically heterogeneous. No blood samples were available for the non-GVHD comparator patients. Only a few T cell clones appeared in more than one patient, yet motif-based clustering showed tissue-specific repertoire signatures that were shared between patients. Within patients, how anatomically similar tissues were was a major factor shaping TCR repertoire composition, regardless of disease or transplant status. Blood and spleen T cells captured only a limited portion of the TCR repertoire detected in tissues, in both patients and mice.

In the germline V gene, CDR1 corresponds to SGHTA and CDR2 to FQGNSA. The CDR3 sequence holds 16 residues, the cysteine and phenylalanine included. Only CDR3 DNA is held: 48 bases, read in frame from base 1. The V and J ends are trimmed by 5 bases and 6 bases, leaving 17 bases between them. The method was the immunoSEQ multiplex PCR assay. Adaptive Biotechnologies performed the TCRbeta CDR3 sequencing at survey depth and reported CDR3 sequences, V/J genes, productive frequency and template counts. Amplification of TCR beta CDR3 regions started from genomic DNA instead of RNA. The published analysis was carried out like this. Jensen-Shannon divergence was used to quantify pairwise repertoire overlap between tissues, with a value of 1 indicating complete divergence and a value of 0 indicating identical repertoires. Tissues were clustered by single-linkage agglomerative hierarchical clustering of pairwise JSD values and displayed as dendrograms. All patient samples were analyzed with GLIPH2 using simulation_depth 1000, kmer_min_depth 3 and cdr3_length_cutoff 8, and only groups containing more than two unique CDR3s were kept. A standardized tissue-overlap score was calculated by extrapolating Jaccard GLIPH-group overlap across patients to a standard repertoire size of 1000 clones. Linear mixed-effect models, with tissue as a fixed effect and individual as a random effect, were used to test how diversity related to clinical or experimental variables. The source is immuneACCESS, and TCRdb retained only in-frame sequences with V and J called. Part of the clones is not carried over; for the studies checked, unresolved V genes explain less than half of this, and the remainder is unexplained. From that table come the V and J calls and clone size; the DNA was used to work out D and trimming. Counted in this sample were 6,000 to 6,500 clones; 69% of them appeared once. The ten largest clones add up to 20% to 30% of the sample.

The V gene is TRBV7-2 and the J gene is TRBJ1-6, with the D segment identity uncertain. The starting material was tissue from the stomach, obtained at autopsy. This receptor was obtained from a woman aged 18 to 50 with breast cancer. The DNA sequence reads TGTGCCAGCAGCCCCTTTGGGAACCTACTTAATTCACCCCTCCACTTT. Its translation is CASSPFGNLLNSPLHF.